These 27 T cell receptor beta chains originate from one sample sequenced in a study of T cells in localized non-small cell lung cancer. The protocol was immunoSEQ multiplex PCR, while the TCRdb copy is restricted to in-frame clones and leaves out a portion. The data contain fewer than 95,000 clones, roughly 88% of them singletons. The specimen was PBMCs, collected before any cancer treatment. Receptors originate from a woman aged 40 to 75 with stage II squamous cell lung carcinoma.

The chain recombines TRBV19 with TRBJ1-1; D gene ambiguous. This CDR3 has 14 amino acids. V was shortened by 3 bases and J by 1 base, with 9 bases between the two germline ends. CDR1 and CDR2 (germline): LNHDA, SQIVND (reference sequence). The chain's CDR3 is CASSMAKQNTEAFF. DNA of the CDR3: TGTGCCAGTAGTATGGCAAAACAGAACACTGAAGCTTTCTTT.

The rearrangement uses TRBV20-1 and TRBJ2-4; no clear D. CDR1 is DFQATT, CDR2 SNEGSKA, per germline (reference sequence). V gave up 6 bases and J gave up 7 bases, with 7 bases separating them. The CDR3 has 10 amino acids. CDR3 bases: TGCAGTGCCCAGGACAACATTCAGTACTTC. Amino acids: CSAQDNIQYF.

The chain employs TRBV27 and TRBJ2-2, with 14 bases lining up with TRBD2. V shed 4 bases, J shed 6 bases, and the junction held 13 bases outside the gene matches. This CDR3 has 19 amino acids. CDR1 and CDR2 (germline): MNHEY, SMNVEV (reference sequence). CDR3 nucleotide sequence: TGTGCCAGCAGTTCCCCGAGACTAGCGGGAGGGCCTCGGGCCGGGGAGCTGTTTTTT. As protein: CASSSPRLAGGPRAGELFF.

This clone has only one observation. V usage is TRBV14 and J usage is TRBJ2-3; 10 bases match TRBD2. V dropped 1 base and J dropped 4; count of bases not matched to a gene: 11. The length of the CDR3 is 18 residues. The germline gives CDR1 SGHDN, CDR2 FVKESK. The CDR3 region is CASSQGSDSGGLADTQYF. DNA of the CDR3: TGTGCCAGCAGCCAAGGCTCCGATAGCGGGGGGCTCGCAGATACGCAGTATTTT. The complete variable domain, with remaining parts taken from reference TRBV14 and TRBJ2-3, reads EAGVTQFPSHSVIEKGQTVTLRCDPISGHDNLYWYRRVMGKEIKFLLHFVKESKQDESGMPNNRFLAERTGGTYSTLKVQPAELEDSGVYFCASSQGSDSGGLADTQYFGPGTRLTVL.

The rearrangement uses TRBV5-1 and TRBJ2-7; D not resolved. The CDR3 consists of 13 residues. V gave up 3 bases and J gave up 3 bases, with 10 bases separating them. Per the germline V gene, CDR1 is SGHRS and CDR2 is YFSETQ. CDR3 in DNA: TGCGCCAGCAGCTCCAGAGGCTACTACGAGCAGTACTTC. Protein product: CASSSRGYYEQYF.

The chain links TRBV11-2 to TRBJ1-1, with D possibly being TRBD1 (6 bases). This CDR3 is built from 17 residues. Germline assignment: CDR1 SGHAT and CDR2 FQNNGV. V lost 2 bases and J 2 bases, leaving 18 bases between the germline ends. The CDR3 nucleotides read TGTGCCAGCAGCTTAAGGAGGGGGAGGGCGGGAAACACTGAAGCTTTCTTT. As protein: CASSLRRGRAGNTEAFF.

The chain carries TRBV7-8 and TRBJ2-1; D remains unclear. The V gene's germline CDR1 is SGHVS and CDR2 FQNEAQ. The CDR3 is 13 amino acids. Trimming stripped 1 base from V and 10 bases from J, with 11 bases between. The CDR3 spells CASSLDFSGEQFF. DNA of the CDR3: TGTGCCAGCAGCTTAGACTTTTCCGGGGAGCAGTTCTTC.

The chain joins TRBV6-6 to TRBJ1-1; 7 positions match TRBD1. This CDR3 is built from 14 residues. J was trimmed by 1 base and V by 6 bases; bases with no gene match: 5. Germline CDR1 and CDR2: MNHNY and SVGAGI (reference sequence). CDR3 sequence: CASSPRTGNTEAFF. Written as DNA, the CDR3 is TGTGCCAGCAGCCCCCGGACAGGGAACACTGAAGCTTTCTTT.

The chain combines TRBV7-2 with TRBJ1-1; perhaps TRBD1 as D (6 bases). Germline lookup yields CDR1 SGHTA and CDR2 FQGNSA. With 8 bases removed from V and 0 bases from J, the gap between germline ends came to 13 bases. CDR3 size: 14 residues. The CDR3 reads CASFRGGMNTEAFF. CDR3 DNA: TGTGCCAGCTTTAGAGGGGGAATGAACACTGAAGCTTTCTTT.

V usage is TRBV28 and J usage is TRBJ1-5; D is unresolved. Germline V CDR1 and CDR2: MDHEN, SYDVKM. This CDR3 contains 16 residues. Trimming cost V 2 bases and J 2 bases, with 13 bases left between them. The CDR3: CASSLHRNLRNQPQHF. As DNA, the CDR3 is TGTGCCAGCAGTTTACACAGAAACCTCCGCAATCAGCCCCAGCATTTT.

The gene calls are TRBV6-5 and TRBJ1-5; unclear D gene. CDR3 length: 14 residues. Trimming pared 5 bases from V and 2 bases from J, leaving 10 bases between. Germline V CDR1 and CDR2: MNHEY, SVGAGI. The CDR3 coding sequence is TGTGCCAGCAGTCGACGCGGGGGCAATCAGCCCCAGCATTTT. The encoded protein is CASSRRGGNQPQHF.

CDR3 sequence (DNA): TGTGCCAGCAGCCGACAGGGGTTCGGGTCAGTAGGAAATTATCAGCCCCAGCATTTT. Its translation: CASSRQGFGSVGNYQPQHF. This sequence joins TRBV2 and TRBJ1-5; 8 bases align to TRBD1. V shed 6 bases, J shed 5 bases, and the junction held 21 bases outside the gene matches. Per germline, CDR1 SNHLY and CDR2 FYNNEI. The CDR3 is 19 amino acids.

The chain carries TRBV9 and TRBJ2-2; D possibly corresponds to TRBD2 (6 bases). V lost 4 bases and J lost 1, with 8 bases in between. This CDR3 contains 14 residues. Germline CDR1 reads SGDLS; CDR2 reads YYNGEE. CDR3: CASSLGGNTGELFF. The CDR3 coding sequence is TGTGCCAGCAGCCTCGGGGGGAACACCGGGGAGCTGTTTTTT.

The chain couples TRBV5-1 to TRBJ1-1, with D unresolved. The V gene's germline CDR1 is SGHRS and CDR2 YFSETQ. Trimming removed 5 bases at V and 1 base at J, with 15 bases between. The CDR3 totals 15 residues. This chain's CDR3 is CASRRTTDTNTEAFF. The CDR3 region has the DNA TGCGCCAGCAGACGCACCACCGACACGAACACTGAAGCTTTCTTT.

This clone appeared a single time. The gene calls are TRBV11-2 and TRBJ2-1; unclear D gene. Trimming shortened V by 4 bases and J by 9 bases, and 16 bases separated the two germline ends. The CDR3 runs to 14 residues. Germline values: CDR1 SGHAT, CDR2 FQNNGV. The CDR3 region is CASSSTSGFSEQFF. The CDR3, as DNA: TGTGCCAGCAGCTCCACATCCGGGTTTTCTGAGCAGTTCTTC.

The genes are TRBV4-2 and TRBJ1-5; D is perhaps TRBD1 (5 bases). Germline loops: CDR1 LGHNA, CDR2 YNFKEQ. The germline V and J ends were trimmed by 0 bases and 6 bases, with 12 bases remaining between them. This CDR3 has 15 residues. The CDR3 sequence is CASSQESGRGQPQHF. The CDR3 region has the DNA TGTGCCAGCAGCCAAGAATCAGGAAGGGGTCAGCCCCAGCATTTT.

The rearrangement joins TRBV19 to TRBJ1-3; D remains ambiguous. CDR1 LNHDA and CDR2 SQIVND come from the germline V gene (reference sequence). The CDR3 covers 11 residues. Trimming took off 10 bases at V and 8 bases at J, with 12 bases between the two ends. In DNA, the CDR3 is TGTGCCACCTCGAAAGAAGACACCATATATTTT. Protein product: CATSKEDTIYF. Complete variable domain (other parts from reference TRBV19 and TRBJ1-3): DGGITQSPKYLFRKEGQNVTLSCEQNLNHDAMYWYRQDPGQGLRLIYYSQIVNDFQKGDIAEGYSVSREKKESFPLTVTSAQKNPTAFYLCATSKEDTIYFGEGSWLTVV.

In DNA form, the CDR3 reads TGCGCCAGCAGCTCCGGAGGGGGCGGGGCCTACAATGAGCAGTTCTTC. Its translation: CASSSGGGGAYNEQFF. This chain joins TRBV5-1 and TRBJ2-1; D is perhaps TRBD1 (7 bases). The CDR3 loop spans 16 amino acids. V was cut by 3 bases and J by 2 bases, with 15 bases left in between. Germline V gene lookup returns CDR1 SGHRS and CDR2 YFSETQ.

This chain connects TRBV6-1 to TRBJ1-2; D gene uncertain. The CDR3 is made up of 14 amino acids. Trimming stripped 6 bases from V and 2 bases from J, with 13 bases between. Germline assignment: CDR1 MNHNS and CDR2 SASEGT. In DNA, the CDR3 is TGTGCCAGCAGACGCGCGGGCGGAAACTATGGCTACACCTTC. Protein product: CASRRAGGNYGYTF.

The J gene is TRBJ1-1, the V gene TRBV25-1; no clear D. The germline V gene encodes CDR1 MGHDK and CDR2 SYGVNS. The CDR3 is 13 residues long. V gave up 2 bases and J gave up 1 base, with 5 bases separating them. DNA of the CDR3: TGTGCCAGCAGTGAAGGAGAGAACACTGAAGCTTTCTTT. Translating gives CASSEGENTEAFF.

The J gene is TRBJ2-2, the V gene TRBV6-1; D unresolved. V was trimmed by 4 bases and J by 5 bases, leaving 11 bases between them. The germline V gene encodes CDR1 MNHNS and CDR2 SASEGT. CDR3 length equals 14 residues. The CDR3 loop reads CASSGRRRTGELFF. The CDR3 region has the DNA TGTGCCAGCAGTGGTCGTCGTAGGACCGGGGAGCTGTTTTTT.

CDR3 coding DNA: TGTGCCAGCAGTTACTCCCTGGACAGGGGGGACAATGAGCAGTTCTTC. Its translation: CASSYSLDRGDNEQFF. The V gene is TRBV6-5, the J gene TRBJ2-1; TRBD1 aligns across 10 bases. Germline V gives CDR1 MNHEY, CDR2 SVGAGI. CDR3 length equals 16 residues. V gave up 0 bases and J gave up 5 bases; unmatched junction bases: 4.

The CDR3 protein is CASSPEAREGENTEAFF. CDR3 nucleotides: TGTGCCAGCAGCCCGGAGGCCAGAGAAGGCGAGAACACTGAAGCTTTCTTT. The chain employs TRBV7-9 and TRBJ1-1; D not certain. Germline V lookup: CDR1 SEHNR, CDR2 FQNEAQ (reference sequence). Trimming shortened V by 5 bases and J by 1 base, and 20 bases separated the two germline ends. CDR3 size: 17 residues.

This rearrangement joins TRBV5-6 to TRBJ1-2; no clear D gene. CDR1 is SGHDT and CDR2 is YYEEEE in the germline V gene. The V and J ends lost 0 bases and 8 bases respectively, with 8 bases between them. The CDR3 runs 12 residues. The CDR3 sequence is CASSLALGGYTF. The DNA of the CDR3 is TGTGCCAGCAGCTTGGCTCTTGGGGGCTACACCTTC.

The J gene is TRBJ1-3, the V gene TRBV2; D is undetermined. The length of the CDR3 is 14 residues. Trimming shortened V by 10 bases and J by 0 bases, and 13 bases separated the two germline ends. Per the germline V gene, CDR1 is SNHLY and CDR2 is FYNNEI. The CDR3: CATPTEYSGNTIYF. The CDR3, as DNA: TGTGCCACCCCGACGGAGTACTCTGGAAACACCATATATTTT.

There are a few counts of this clone. The J gene is TRBJ1-1, the V gene TRBV5-6; TRBD1 is a possible D gene (5 bases). The CDR3 sequence is 17 residues long. Trimming stripped 3 bases from V and 1 base from J, with 19 bases between. Germline assignment: CDR1 SGHDT and CDR2 YYEEEE. The CDR3 region is CASSYLKRGRGNTEAFF. In nucleotides, the CDR3 is TGTGCCAGCAGCTATCTCAAACGGGGGAGGGGGAACACTGAAGCTTTCTTT.

About this clone: The sample holds other DNA sequences that translate to the same CDR3. This sequence joins TRBV5-1 and TRBJ1-1; D uncertain. Trimming removed 0 bases at V and 0 bases at J, with 3 bases between. This CDR3 has 13 amino acids. Germline CDR1 SGHRS, CDR2 YFSETQ. DNA of the CDR3: TGCGCCAGCAGCTTGGGTATGAACACTGAAGCTTTCTTT. Translation gives CASSLGMNTEAFF.